This T cell receptor beta chain derives from a study of blood T cell repertoires in COVID-19. Whole-study context: Sites in the United States, Italy and Spain provided acute and convalescent COVID-19 samples. From T cells, B-cell-depleted T cells, or PBMCs came the material, which was cDNA or gDNA.

CDR1 is MNHNS and CDR2 is SASEGT in the germline V gene. V was cut by 2 bases and J by 5 bases, with 16 bases left in between. The CDR3 has 15 residues. The authors' processing: Amplification of reference gene primers provided the estimated nucleated cell counts. Measured with immunoSEQ multiplex PCR; TCRdb has only the in-frame clones, and not every one. V and J calls and clone size are as listed in that table; D and trimming were resolved from the DNA. This table holds roughly 100,000 clones, around 87% found once. Material for sequencing was peripheral blood. The chain links TRBV6-1 to TRBJ2-7, with a tentative D call TRBD2 (6 bases). The TCR sequence derives from a human donor in a cohort sampled during active COVID-19. CDR3: CASSERVAAKHEQYF. CDR3 coding DNA: TGTGCCAGCAGTGAACGGGTAGCGGCAAAACACGAGCAGTACTTC.